This is a list of T cell receptor beta chains from one sample in a study of Graves' ophthalmopathy and Graves' hyperthyroidism. TCRdb recomputed calls from the multiplex PCR reads with MiXCR, one row per CDR3 protein. Of about 390,000 distinct CDR3 sequences listed, about 16% are singletons. Sequencing was performed on peripheral blood. Receptors were obtained from a woman younger than 30 with stable Graves' hyperthyroidism. The CDR3 runs from the conserved cysteine through the conserved F or W. The order of the fields is D gene, clone size, V gene, J gene, CDR3 DNA, CDR3 protein. A D gene is named only where the DNA matches it firmly. Clone size is stated in some rows and not others, as once, few, many or a class when expanded.

d_call: .
clone_size: .
v_call: TRBV12-3/TRBV12-4
j_call: TRBJ1-1
cdr3_nt: TGTGCCAGCAGTAGAACACCCTCGAACACTGAAGCTTTCTTT
cdr3_aa: CASSRTPSNTEAFF

d_call: TRBD1
clone_size: many
v_call: TRBV5-1
j_call: TRBJ2-7
cdr3_nt: TGCGCCAGCAGTGACCGGGACAGGGACCTTTACGAGCAGTACTTC
cdr3_aa: CASSDRDRDLYEQYF

d_call: .
clone_size: many
v_call: TRBV24-1
j_call: TRBJ2-7
cdr3_nt: TGTGCCACCAGTGACCCCTCTGCGCTACAGGGTTCTGGCGAGCAGTACTTC
cdr3_aa: CATSDPSALQGSGEQYF

d_call: TRBD1
clone_size: many
v_call: TRBV15
j_call: TRBJ2-2
cdr3_nt: TGTGCCACCAGCAGACACGGACAGGGGGCGTTTGCCGGGGAGCTGTTTTTT
cdr3_aa: CATSRHGQGAFAGELFF

d_call: TRBD1
clone_size: many
v_call: TRBV6-1
j_call: TRBJ1-3
cdr3_nt: TGTGCCAGCAGTGGGCAGGGGGCAAACACCATATATTTT
cdr3_aa: CASSGQGANTIYF

d_call: .
clone_size: many
v_call: TRBV4-1
j_call: TRBJ2-7
cdr3_nt: TGCGCCAGCAGCCAACTCCCAGACGGGGGCGAGCAGTACTTC
cdr3_aa: CASSQLPDGGEQYF

d_call: .
clone_size: many
v_call: TRBV6-1
j_call: TRBJ2-2
cdr3_nt: TGTGCCAGCAGGTGGAGCGGCACCGGGGAGCTGTTTTTT
cdr3_aa: CASRWSGTGELFF

d_call: .
clone_size: .
v_call: TRBV6-2/TRBV6-3
j_call: TRBJ2-5
cdr3_nt: TGTGCCAGCAGTTACTCATTCCGTCAAGAGACCCAGTACTTC
cdr3_aa: CASSYSFRQETQYF

d_call: .
clone_size: many
v_call: TRBV18
j_call: TRBJ2-2
cdr3_nt: TGTGCCAGCTCACCTACAGGGACCGGGGAGCTGTTTTTT
cdr3_aa: CASSPTGTGELFF

d_call: .
clone_size: .
v_call: TRBV5-5
j_call: TRBJ1-5
cdr3_nt: TGTGCCAGCAGCTCCTCCGGGCGTCAGCCCCAGCATTTT
cdr3_aa: CASSSSGRQPQHF

d_call: TRBD1
clone_size: once
v_call: TRBV6-1
j_call: TRBJ1-2
cdr3_nt: TGTGCCAGCAGTGAATGGGACAGGGACCCTAACTATGGCTACACCTTC
cdr3_aa: CASSEWDRDPNYGYTF

d_call: TRBD1
clone_size: .
v_call: TRBV15
j_call: TRBJ2-2
cdr3_nt: TGTGCCACCAGCAGAGATGGACAGGGCGACACCGGGGAGCTGTTTTTT
cdr3_aa: CATSRDGQGDTGELFF

d_call: TRBD1
clone_size: many
v_call: TRBV3-1
j_call: TRBJ1-1
cdr3_nt: TGTGCCAGCAGCCGCCGGGGACAGGGAGGGAGAGCTTTCTTT
cdr3_aa: CASSRRGQGGRAFF

d_call: .
clone_size: .
v_call: TRBV11-2
j_call: TRBJ1-2
cdr3_nt: TGTGCCAGCAGCTCCACGAAAGGACAGAGATCTACTAACTATGGCTACACCTTC
cdr3_aa: CASSSTKGQRSTNYGYTF

d_call: TRBD1
clone_size: .
v_call: TRBV9
j_call: TRBJ2-7
cdr3_nt: TGTGCCAGCAGCGTCGGGACAGGGAACTCCTACGAGCAGTACTTC
cdr3_aa: CASSVGTGNSYEQYF

d_call: TRBD2
clone_size: many
v_call: TRBV2
j_call: TRBJ2-7
cdr3_nt: TGTGCCAGCGGGCGGGGGATTAATCGCGAGCAGTACTTC
cdr3_aa: CASGRGINREQYF

d_call: .
clone_size: many
v_call: TRBV27
j_call: TRBJ2-3
cdr3_nt: TGTGCCAGCAGCTGGAGGGAGGACAGCCTCACAGATACGCAGTATTTT
cdr3_aa: CASSWREDSLTDTQYF

d_call: .
clone_size: .
v_call: TRBV12-3/TRBV12-4
j_call: TRBJ1-2
cdr3_nt: TGTGCCAGCAGAGAAACCGGGGTACTCTATGGCTACACCTTC
cdr3_aa: CASRETGVLYGYTF